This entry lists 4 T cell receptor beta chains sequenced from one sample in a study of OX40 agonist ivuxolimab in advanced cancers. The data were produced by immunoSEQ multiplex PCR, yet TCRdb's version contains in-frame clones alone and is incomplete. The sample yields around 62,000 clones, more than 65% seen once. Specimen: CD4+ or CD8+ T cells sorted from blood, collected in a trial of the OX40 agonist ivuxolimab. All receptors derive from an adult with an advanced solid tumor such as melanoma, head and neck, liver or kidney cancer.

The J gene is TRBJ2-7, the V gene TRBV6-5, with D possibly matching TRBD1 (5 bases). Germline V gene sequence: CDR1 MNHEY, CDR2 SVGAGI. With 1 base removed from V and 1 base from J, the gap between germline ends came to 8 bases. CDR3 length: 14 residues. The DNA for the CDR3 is TGTGCCAGCAGTTACTTCGACAGATCCTACGAGCAGTACTTC. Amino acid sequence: CASSYFDRSYEQYF.

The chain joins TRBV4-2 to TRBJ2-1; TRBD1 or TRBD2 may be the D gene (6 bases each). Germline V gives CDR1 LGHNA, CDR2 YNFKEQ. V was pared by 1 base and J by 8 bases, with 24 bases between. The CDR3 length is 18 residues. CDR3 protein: CASSQVGRGRGSGDEQFF. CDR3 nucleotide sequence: TGTGCCAGCAGCCAAGTTGGTCGGGGGCGGGGCTCGGGAGATGAGCAGTTCTTC.

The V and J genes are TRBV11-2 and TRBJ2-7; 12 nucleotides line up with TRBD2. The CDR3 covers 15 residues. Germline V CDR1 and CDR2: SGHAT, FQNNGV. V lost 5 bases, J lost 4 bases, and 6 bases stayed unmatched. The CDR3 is CASSPRTSGAYEQYF. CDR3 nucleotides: TGTGCCAGCAGCCCCCGGACTAGCGGGGCGTACGAGCAGTACTTC.

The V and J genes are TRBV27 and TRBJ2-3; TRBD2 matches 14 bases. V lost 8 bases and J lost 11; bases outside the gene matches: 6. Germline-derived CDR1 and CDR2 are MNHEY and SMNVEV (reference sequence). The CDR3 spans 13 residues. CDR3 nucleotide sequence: TGTGCCAGCGCTGGGACTAGCGGGGGAATGCAGTATTTT. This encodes CASAGTSGGMQYF.